The 6 T cell receptor beta chains below come from one sample, sequenced in a study of shared clonotypes between healthy human individuals. The naive CD8 fraction comprised CD45RO-negative cells positively selected for CCR7 and excluded terminally differentiated effector memory CD45RA+ cells. TCRdb's copy holds only in-frame clones and misses some; the assay was immunoSEQ multiplex PCR. The data show just over 2,000,000 clones, just under 95% seen once. Sequencing input: naive CD8+ T cells sorted from blood. These receptors all stem from a man younger than 35 in good health.

This sequence joins TRBV27 and TRBJ2-7; D unresolved. This CDR3 is 13 amino acids long. Germline lookup yields CDR1 MNHEY and CDR2 SMNVEV (reference sequence). V was shortened by 4 bases and J by 0 bases, with 7 bases between the two germline ends. In DNA, the CDR3 is TGTGCCAGCAGTTCCCCTGACTCCTACGAGCAGTACTTC. Translated, it gives CASSSPDSYEQYF.

The V call is TRBV28, the J call TRBJ2-3; no definite D call. Trimming shortened V by 3 bases and J by 8 bases, and 12 bases separated the two germline ends. This CDR3 is 13 amino acids long. Germline loops: CDR1 MDHEN, CDR2 SYDVKM. The CDR3 bases are TGTGCCAGCAGTTTGCCCCCGAAGGCTACGCAGTATTTT. The encoded protein is CASSLPPKATQYF.

CDR3 nucleotides: TGTGCCAGCAGTGAATTCAAGGGAACCTGGCAGTACTTC. It translates to CASSEFKGTWQYF. This chain connects TRBV6-1 to TRBJ2-7; D ambiguous. This CDR3 region has 13 residues. V was pared by 2 bases and J by 9 bases, with 14 bases between. Germline lookup yields CDR1 MNHNS and CDR2 SASEGT.

In its sample, this clone was seen once. This rearrangement joins TRBV28 to TRBJ2-5, with 12 bases fitting TRBD2. This CDR3 has 17 residues. CDR1 is MDHEN and CDR2 is SYDVKM in the germline V gene. Losses at the gene ends were 5 bases for V and 1 base for J; bases not matched to a gene: 8. CDR3 DNA: TGTGCCAGCAGTATAGGACTAGCGGGGAGCCTCCAAGAGACCCAGTACTTC. As protein: CASSIGLAGSLQETQYF.

V and J are TRBV28 and TRBJ1-5; weak D call: TRBD1 (6 bases). From germline, CDR1 is MDHEN and CDR2 SYDVKM. The CDR3 runs to 15 residues. V was clipped by 6 bases and J by 1 base, with 13 bases between them. The CDR3 loop reads CASSPQGSSNQPQHF. The CDR3 nucleotides are TGTGCCAGCAGCCCACAGGGTTCCAGCAATCAGCCCCAGCATTTT.

The chain combines TRBV29-1 with TRBJ1-2; TRBD1 is a possible D gene (5 bases). The CDR3 has 13 residues. V lost 0 bases and J lost 3, with 8 bases in between. Germline-derived CDR1 and CDR2 are SQVTM and ANQGSEA. CDR3 protein: CSVEDARDYGYTF. CDR3 nucleotides: TGCAGCGTTGAAGACGCCAGGGACTATGGCTACACCTTC.